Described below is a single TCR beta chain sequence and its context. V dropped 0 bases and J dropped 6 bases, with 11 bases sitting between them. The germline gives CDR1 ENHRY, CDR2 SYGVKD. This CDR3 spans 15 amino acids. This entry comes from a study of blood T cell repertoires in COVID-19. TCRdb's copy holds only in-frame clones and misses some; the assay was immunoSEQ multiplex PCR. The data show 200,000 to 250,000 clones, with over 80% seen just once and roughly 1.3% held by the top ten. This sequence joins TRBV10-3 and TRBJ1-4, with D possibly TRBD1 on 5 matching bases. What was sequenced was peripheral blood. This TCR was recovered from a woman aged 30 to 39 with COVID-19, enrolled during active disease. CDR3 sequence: CAISESGPGDEKLFF. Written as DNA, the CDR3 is TGTGCCATCAGTGAGTCCGGGCCGGGGGATGAAAAACTGTTTTTT.